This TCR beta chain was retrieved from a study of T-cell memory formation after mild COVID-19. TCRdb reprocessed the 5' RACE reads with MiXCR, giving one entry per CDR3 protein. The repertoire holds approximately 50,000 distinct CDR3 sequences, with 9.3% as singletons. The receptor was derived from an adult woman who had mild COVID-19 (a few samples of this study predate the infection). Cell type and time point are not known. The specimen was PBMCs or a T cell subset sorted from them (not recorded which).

The CDR3 loop is CASSQDSGESYNEQFF. The CDR3 DNA sequence: TGTGCCAGCAGCCAAGATAGCGGGGAATCCTACAATGAGCAGTTCTTC. The V and J genes are TRBV4-2 and TRBJ2-1; TRBD2 matches 8 bases. The length of the CDR3 is 16 residues. The junction had 2 bases not matched to a gene; V was cut back by 0 bases and J by 1 base. The germline V gene encodes CDR1 LGHNA and CDR2 YNFKEQ.